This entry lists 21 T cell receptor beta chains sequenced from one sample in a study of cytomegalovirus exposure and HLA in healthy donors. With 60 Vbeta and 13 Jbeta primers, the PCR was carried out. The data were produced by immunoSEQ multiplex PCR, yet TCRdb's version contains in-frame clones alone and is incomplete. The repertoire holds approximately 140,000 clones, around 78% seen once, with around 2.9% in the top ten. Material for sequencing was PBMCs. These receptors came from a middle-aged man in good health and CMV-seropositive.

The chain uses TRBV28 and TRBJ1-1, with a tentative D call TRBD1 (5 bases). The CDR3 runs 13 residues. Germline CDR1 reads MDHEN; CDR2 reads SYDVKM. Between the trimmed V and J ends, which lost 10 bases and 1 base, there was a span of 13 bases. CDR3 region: CATREGWNTEAFF. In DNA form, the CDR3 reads TGTGCCACCAGGGAGGGGTGGAACACTGAAGCTTTCTTT. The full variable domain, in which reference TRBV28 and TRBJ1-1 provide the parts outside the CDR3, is DVKVTQSSRYLVKRTGEKVFLECVQDMDHENMFWYRQDPGLGLRLIYFSYDVKMKEKGDIPEGYSVSREKKERFSLILESASTNQTSMYLCATREGWNTEAFFGQGTRLTVV.

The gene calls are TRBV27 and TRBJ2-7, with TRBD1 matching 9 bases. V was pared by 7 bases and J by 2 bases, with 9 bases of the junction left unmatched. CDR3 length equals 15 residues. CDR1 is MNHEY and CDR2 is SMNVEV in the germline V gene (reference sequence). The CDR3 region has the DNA TGTGCCAGCATGGGCCCCGGGACAGGGACCTACGAGCAGTACTTC. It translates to CASMGPGTGTYEQYF.

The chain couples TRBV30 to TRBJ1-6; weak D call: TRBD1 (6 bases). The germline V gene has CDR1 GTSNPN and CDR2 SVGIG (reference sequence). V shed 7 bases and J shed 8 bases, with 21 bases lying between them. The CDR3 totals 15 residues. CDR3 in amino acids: CALRRQETVDSPLHF. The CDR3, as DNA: TGTGCCTTGCGCCGACAGGAGACCGTTGATTCACCCCTCCACTTT.

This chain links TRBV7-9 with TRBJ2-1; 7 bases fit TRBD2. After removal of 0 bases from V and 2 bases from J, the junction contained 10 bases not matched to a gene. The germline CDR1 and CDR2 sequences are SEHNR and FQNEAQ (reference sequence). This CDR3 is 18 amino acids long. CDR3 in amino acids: CASSLARMASGPYNEQFF. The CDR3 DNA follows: TGTGCCAGCAGCTTAGCCCGTATGGCTAGCGGACCCTACAATGAGCAGTTCTTC.

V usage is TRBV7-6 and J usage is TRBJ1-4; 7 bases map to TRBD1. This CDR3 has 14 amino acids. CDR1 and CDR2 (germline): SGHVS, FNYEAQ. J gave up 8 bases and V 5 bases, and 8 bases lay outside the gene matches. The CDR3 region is CASSPRGMKEKLFF. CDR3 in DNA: TGTGCCAGCAGCCCCAGGGGGATGAAGGAAAAACTGTTTTTT.

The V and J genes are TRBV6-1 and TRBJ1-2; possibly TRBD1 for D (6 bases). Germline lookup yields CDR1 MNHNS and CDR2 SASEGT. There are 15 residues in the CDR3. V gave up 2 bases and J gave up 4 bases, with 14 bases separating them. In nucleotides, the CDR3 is TGTGCCAGCAGTGAAACTCAGGGGATCGTCTATGGCTACACCTTC. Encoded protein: CASSETQGIVYGYTF.

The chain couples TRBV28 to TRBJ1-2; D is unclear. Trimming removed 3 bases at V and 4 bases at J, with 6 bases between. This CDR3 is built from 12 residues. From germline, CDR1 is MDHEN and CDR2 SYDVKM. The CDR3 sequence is CASSLGSYGYTF. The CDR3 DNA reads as TGTGCCAGCAGTTTGGGGAGCTATGGCTACACCTTC.

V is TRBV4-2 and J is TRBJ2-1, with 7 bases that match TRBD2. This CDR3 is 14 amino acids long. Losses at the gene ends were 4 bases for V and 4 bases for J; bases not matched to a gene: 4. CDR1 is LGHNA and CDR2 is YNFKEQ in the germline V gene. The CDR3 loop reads CASSPGDYYNEQFF. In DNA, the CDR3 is TGTGCCAGCAGCCCGGGGGACTATTACAATGAGCAGTTCTTC.

CDR3 nucleotide sequence: TGTGCCAGCAGCTTACAAGCTGGTTCTGGCTACACCTTC. Translated, it gives CASSLQAGSGYTF. V gene TRBV7-6 combines with J gene TRBJ1-2, with unresolved D. The V gene lost 2 bases and the J gene lost 7 bases, with 11 bases spanning the gap. Germline-derived CDR1 and CDR2 are SGHVS and FNYEAQ. The CDR3 covers 13 residues.

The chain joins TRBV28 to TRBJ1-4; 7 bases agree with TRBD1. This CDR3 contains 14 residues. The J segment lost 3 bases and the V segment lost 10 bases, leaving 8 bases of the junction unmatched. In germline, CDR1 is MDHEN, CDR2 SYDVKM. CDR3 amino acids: CAIQRGPPNEKLFF. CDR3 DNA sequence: TGTGCCATTCAAAGGGGGCCGCCTAATGAAAAACTGTTTTTT.

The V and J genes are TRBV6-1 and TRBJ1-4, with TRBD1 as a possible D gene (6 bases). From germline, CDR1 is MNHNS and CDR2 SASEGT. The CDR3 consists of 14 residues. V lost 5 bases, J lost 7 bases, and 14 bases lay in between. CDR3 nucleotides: TGTGCCAGCAGTTGGACAGCAAACTCTGAAAAACTGTTTTTT. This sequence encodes CASSWTANSEKLFF.

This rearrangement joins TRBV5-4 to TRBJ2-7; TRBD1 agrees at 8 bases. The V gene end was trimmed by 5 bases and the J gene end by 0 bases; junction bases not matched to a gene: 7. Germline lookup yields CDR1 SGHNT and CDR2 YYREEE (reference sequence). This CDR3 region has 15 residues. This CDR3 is CASRKDRVSSYEQYF. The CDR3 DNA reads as TGTGCCAGCAGAAAGGACAGGGTGAGCTCCTACGAGCAGTACTTC.

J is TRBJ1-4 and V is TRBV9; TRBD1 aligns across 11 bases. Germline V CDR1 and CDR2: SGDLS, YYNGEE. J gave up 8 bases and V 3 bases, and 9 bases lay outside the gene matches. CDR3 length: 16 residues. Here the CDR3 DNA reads TGTGCCAGCAGCGCGAGTCGGACAGGGGGCACGGAAAAACTGTTTTTT. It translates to CASSASRTGGTEKLFF.

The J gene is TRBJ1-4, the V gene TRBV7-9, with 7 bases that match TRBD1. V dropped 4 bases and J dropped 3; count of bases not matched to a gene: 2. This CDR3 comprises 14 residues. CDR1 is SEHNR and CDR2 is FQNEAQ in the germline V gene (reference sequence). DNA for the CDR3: TGTGCCAGCAGCTCGACAGGGTCTAATGAAAAACTGTTTTTT. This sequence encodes CASSSTGSNEKLFF.

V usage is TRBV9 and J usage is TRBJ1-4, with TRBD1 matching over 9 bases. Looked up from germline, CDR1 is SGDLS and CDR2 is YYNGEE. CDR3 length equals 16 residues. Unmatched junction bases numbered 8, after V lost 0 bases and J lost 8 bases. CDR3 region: CASSVAPGQGDEKLFF. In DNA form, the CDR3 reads TGTGCCAGCAGCGTAGCCCCGGGACAGGGAGACGAAAAACTGTTTTTT.

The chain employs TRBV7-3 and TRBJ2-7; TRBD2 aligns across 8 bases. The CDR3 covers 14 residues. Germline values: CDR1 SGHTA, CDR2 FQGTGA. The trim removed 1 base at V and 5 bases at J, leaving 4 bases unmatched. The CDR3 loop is CASSLNGRADEQYF. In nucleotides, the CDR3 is TGTGCCAGCAGCTTAAACGGGAGGGCGGACGAGCAGTACTTC.

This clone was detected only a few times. The CDR3 DNA sequence: TGTGCCAGTAGATATAGTAATGAGCAGTTCTTC. Protein sequence: CASRYSNEQFF. The chain is built from TRBV13 and TRBJ2-1; D is ambiguous. This CDR3 is 11 amino acids long. V was cut by 9 bases and J by 7 bases, with 10 bases left in between. Germline assignment: CDR1 PRHDT and CDR2 FYEKMQ (reference sequence).

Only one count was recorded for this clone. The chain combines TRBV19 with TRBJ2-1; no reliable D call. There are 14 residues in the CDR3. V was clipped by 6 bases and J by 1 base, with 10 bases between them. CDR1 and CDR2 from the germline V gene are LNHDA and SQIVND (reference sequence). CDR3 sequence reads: CASRRESSYNEQFF. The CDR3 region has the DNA TGTGCCAGTAGGAGAGAGAGTTCCTACAATGAGCAGTTCTTC. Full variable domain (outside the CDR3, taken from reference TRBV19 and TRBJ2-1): DGGITQSPKYLFRKEGQNVTLSCEQNLNHDAMYWYRQDPGQGLRLIYYSQIVNDFQKGDIAEGYSVSREKKESFPLTVTSAQKNPTAFYLCASRRESSYNEQFFGPGTRLTVL.

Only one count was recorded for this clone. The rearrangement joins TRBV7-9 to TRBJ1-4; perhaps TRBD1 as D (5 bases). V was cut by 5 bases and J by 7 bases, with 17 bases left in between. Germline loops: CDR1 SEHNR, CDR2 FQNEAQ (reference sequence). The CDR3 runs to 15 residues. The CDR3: CASSQRGLPTEKLFF. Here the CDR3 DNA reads TGTGCCAGCAGCCAAAGGGGACTACCCACTGAAAAACTGTTTTTT.

Written as DNA, the CDR3 is TGTGCCAGTAGTCTGGTAGGGGGAGATCAGCCCCAGCATTTT. It translates to CASSLVGGDQPQHF. The chain joins TRBV19 to TRBJ1-5, with a tentative D call TRBD1 (6 bases). Per the germline V gene, CDR1 is LNHDA and CDR2 is SQIVND (reference sequence). The CDR3 length is 14 residues. V dropped 5 bases and J dropped 5 bases, with 13 bases sitting between them.

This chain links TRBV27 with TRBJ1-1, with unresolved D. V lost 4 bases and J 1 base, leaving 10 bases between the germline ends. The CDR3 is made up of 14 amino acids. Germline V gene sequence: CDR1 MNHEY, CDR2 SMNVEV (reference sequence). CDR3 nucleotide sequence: TGTGCCAGCAGTTATCTATCCCGGAACACTGAAGCTTTCTTT. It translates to CASSYLSRNTEAFF.